The 5 T cell receptor beta chains reported below all come from one sample, sequenced in a study of shared clonotypes between healthy human individuals. Repertoires were generated with immunoSEQ multiplex PCR, while TCRdb's copy carries only in-frame clones and drops some. Among approximately 980,000 clones listed, around 80% were seen once. The sequenced sample was memory CD4+ T cells sorted from blood. Documented subset: CD45RA-negative fraction. The receptor source for this set is a man younger than 30 in good health.

For this clone: A far more abundant clone sits one base away, making this likely a read error. Other DNA sequences in the sample encode the same CDR3. The chain links TRBV6-5 to TRBJ2-7; tentative D call: TRBD1 (6 bases). This CDR3 comprises 12 residues. CDR1 and CDR2 (germline): MNHEY, SVGAGI. Trimming removed 6 bases at V and 2 bases at J, with 8 bases between. CDR3 bases: TGTGCCAGCAGCTCAGGGGCCTACGAGCAGTACTTC. Protein product: CASSSGAYEQYF.

The genes are TRBV6-1 and TRBJ2-7, with D perhaps matching TRBD1 or TRBD2 (5 bases each). V lost 7 bases and J lost 6, with 16 bases in between. CDR1 MNHNS and CDR2 SASEGT come from the germline V gene. This CDR3 has 13 amino acids. CDR3 bases: TGTGCCAGCATCGAAGGGACGGGGACCGAGCAGTACTTC. Translation gives CASIEGTGTEQYF.

The chain is built from TRBV5-6 and TRBJ2-1; either TRBD1 or TRBD2 may fit D (5 bases each). Germline V lookup: CDR1 SGHDT, CDR2 YYEEEE. The V end lost 4 bases, the J end lost 8 bases, and 16 bases lay between the germline ends. The CDR3 covers 14 residues. DNA of the CDR3: TGTGCCAGCAGCCTGGGACCAGGGCAAGATGAGCAGTTCTTC. It specifies CASSLGPGQDEQFF. Supplemented by reference TRBV5-6 and TRBJ2-1, the full variable domain reads DAGVTQSPTHLIKTRGQQVTLRCSPKSGHDTVSWYQQALGQGPQFIFQYYEEEERQRGNFPDRFSGHQFPNYSSELNVNALLLGDSALYLCASSLGPGQDEQFFGPGTRLTVL.

This clone has a single count. The genes are TRBV6-6 and TRBJ2-3; 8 bases match TRBD2. This CDR3 region has 15 residues. In germline, CDR1 is MNHNY, CDR2 SVGAGI (reference sequence). V trimming: 5 bases; J trimming: 0 bases; junction bases outside the gene matches: 4. The CDR3 DNA follows: TGTGCCAGCAGTCAAAGACTAGCGAGCACAGATACGCAGTATTTT. Amino acid sequence: CASSQRLASTDTQYF.

This clone has just one count. J is TRBJ1-5 and V is TRBV28; TRBD1 is a possible D gene (6 bases). Per germline, CDR1 MDHEN and CDR2 SYDVKM. This CDR3 is 16 amino acids long. The ends were cut back, 6 bases at V and 5 bases at J, with 20 bases in the middle. CDR3 residues: CASRAGARGADQPQHF. The DNA for the CDR3 is TGTGCCAGCAGAGCCGGGGCCCGGGGGGCGGATCAGCCCCAGCATTTT.